This is a list of T cell receptor beta chains from one sample in a study of CD8 T cells in ankylosing spondylitis. TCRdb reprocessed the 5' RACE reads via MiXCR and lists one record per CDR3 protein. The data contain 200,000 to 250,000 distinct CDR3 sequences, around 18% of them singletons. Source material: blood, either unsorted or a sorted T cell fraction (not recorded which). These receptor sequences come from a male donor with ankylosing spondylitis. Both conserved end residues are part of each CDR3. D genes are given only for firm matches. The listing skips clone size in some rows; elsewhere it reads once, few, many or a size class.

J gene | V gene | D gene | CDR3 length | clone size | CDR3 protein | CDR3 DNA
TRBJ2-7 | TRBV10-3 | TRBD1 | 14 | - | CAISETGDRNEQYF | TGTGCCATCAGTGAGACAGGGGACCGGAACGAGCAGTACTTC
TRBJ2-2 | TRBV6-5 | TRBD1 | 18 | once | CASSYAGTGGDGIGELFF | TGTGCCAGCAGTTACGCCGGGACAGGGGGCGATGGCATCGGGGAGCTGTTTTTT
TRBJ1-5 | TRBV20-1 | - | 13 | - | CSARDLGTQPQHF | TGCAGTGCTAGAGATTTGGGGACTCAGCCCCAGCATTTT
TRBJ2-1 | TRBV5-1 | TRBD2 | 19 | - | CASSPRGSGGITSYNEQFF | TGCGCCAGCAGCCCCCGGGGTAGCGGGGGCATCACTTCCTACAATGAGCAGTTCTTC
TRBJ2-1 | TRBV10-3 | TRBD2 | 14 | few | CAAAPSGDYNEQFF | TGTGCCGCCGCCCCTAGCGGAGACTACAATGAGCAGTTCTTC
TRBJ2-3 | TRBV5-6 | TRBD2 | 16 | - | CASRTGTSGGTDTQYF | TGTGCCAGCAGAACCGGGACTAGCGGGGGCACAGATACGCAGTATTTT
TRBJ2-7 | TRBV2 | - | 14 | - | CAILKDGADYEQYF | TGTGCCATCCTTAAGGATGGTGCCGACTACGAGCAGTACTTC
TRBJ1-1 | TRBV5-5 | - | 15 | few | CASSLAGGAVTEAFF | TGTGCCAGCAGCTTGGCCGGCGGGGCGGTCACTGAAGCTTTCTTT
TRBJ2-7 | TRBV28 | - | 18 | - | CASRSPRDGASTVDEQYF | TGTGCCAGCCGTTCCCCGAGGGACGGAGCATCCACGGTCGACGAGCAGTACTTC
TRBJ2-5 | TRBV12-3/TRBV12-4 | TRBD2 | 16 | few | CASSLAGLAGSETQYF | TGTGCCAGCAGTTTAGCGGGTCTAGCGGGATCCGAGACCCAGTACTTC
TRBJ1-5 | TRBV28 | - | 14 | - | CASDPGYSNQPQHF | TGTGCCAGCGACCCCGGTTATAGCAATCAGCCCCAGCATTTT
TRBJ1-1 | TRBV10-2 | - | 18 | many | CASSGGVDASAWNTEAFF | TGCGCCAGCAGTGGCGGAGTAGACGCTTCGGCCTGGAACACTGAAGCTTTCTTT
TRBJ2-5 | TRBV29-1 | TRBD2 | 13 | - | CSVTSGLLETQYF | TGCAGCGTGACCTCGGGACTACTAGAGACCCAGTACTTC
TRBJ2-6 | TRBV27 | - | 13 | few | CASSYSGANVLTF | TGTGCCAGCAGTTACTCTGGGGCCAACGTCCTGACTTTC
TRBJ1-1 | TRBV29-1 | - | 14 | many | CSAPGTGGLTEAFF | TGCAGCGCCCCGGGCACGGGGGGGCTCACTGAAGCTTTCTTT
TRBJ2-2 | TRBV4-1 | - | 17 | - | CASSQDRPDSNTGELFF | TGCGCCAGCAGCCAAGATCGTCCAGACTCGAACACCGGGGAGCTGTTTTTT
TRBJ2-1 | TRBV20-1 | - | 14 | few | CSASLWPWGNEQFF | TGCAGTGCTAGTCTTTGGCCCTGGGGCAATGAGCAGTTCTTC
TRBJ2-5 | TRBV5-5 | TRBD2 | 17 | - | CASSPTLAGGSQETQYF | TGTGCCAGCAGCCCCACGCTAGCGGGAGGTTCTCAAGAGACCCAGTACTTC
TRBJ2-7 | TRBV19 | TRBD1 | 16 | - | CASSIFGGTGDYEQYF | TGTGCCAGTAGTATTTTCGGCGGGACAGGGGACTACGAGCAGTACTTC
TRBJ2-1 | TRBV12-3/TRBV12-4 | - | 15 | few | CASSLRQVSYNEQFF | TGTGCCAGCAGTCTCCGACAGGTCTCCTACAATGAGCAGTTCTTC
TRBJ2-6 | TRBV11-3 | - | 16 | - | CASSPPSGPGANVLTF | TGTGCCAGCAGCCCCCCGAGTGGGCCCGGGGCCAACGTCCTGACTTTC
TRBJ2-2 | TRBV3-1 | - | 13 | - | CASWKGGTGELFF | TGTGCCAGTTGGAAAGGGGGGACCGGGGAGCTGTTTTTT
TRBJ2-5 | TRBV20-1 | TRBD1 | 15 | - | CSARAPTGGRETQYF | TGCAGTGCTAGAGCTCCGACAGGGGGCAGAGAGACCCAGTACTTC
TRBJ1-1 | TRBV29-1 | - | 11 | few | CSVGSVLPAFF | TGCAGCGTTGGCTCAGTACTCCCAGCTTTCTTT
TRBJ2-7 | TRBV5-6 | - | 13 | - | CASSWGRSYEQYF | TGTGCCAGCAGCTGGGGACGGTCCTACGAGCAGTACTTC
TRBJ2-1 | TRBV6-2/TRBV6-3 | - | 17 | - | CASSFMVERSSYNEQFF | TGTGCCAGCAGCTTCATGGTGGAGCGGTCCTCCTACAATGAGCAGTTCTTC
TRBJ2-1 | TRBV10-2 | TRBD1 | 13 | - | CASRGQGENEQFF | TGCGCCAGCCGGGGACAGGGGGAGAATGAGCAGTTCTTC
TRBJ2-7 | TRBV28 | - | 16 | few | CASSLYQGSSSYEQYF | TGTGCCAGCAGTTTATACCAGGGCAGTAGCTCCTACGAGCAGTACTTC
TRBJ2-2 | TRBV4-2 | - | 13 | - | CASSQPGTGELFF | TGTGCCAGCAGCCAACCGGGCACCGGGGAGCTGTTTTTT
TRBJ1-1 | TRBV7-9 | TRBD1 | 15 | few | CASSFPGQVDTEAFF | TGTGCCAGCAGTTTTCCGGGACAGGTGGACACTGAAGCTTTCTTT
TRBJ1-1 | TRBV5-1 | TRBD1 | 14 | - | CASSLGQGVTEAFF | TGCGCCAGCAGCCTCGGACAGGGTGTCACTGAAGCTTTCTTT
TRBJ2-1 | TRBV6-1 | - | 18 | - | CASIRDFYLLSSYNEQFF | TGTGCCAGCATTCGAGATTTTTACCTCCTGAGCTCCTACAATGAGCAGTTCTTC
TRBJ2-3 | TRBV28 | - | 15 | - | CASSSRLGGTDTQYF | TGTGCCAGCAGTTCCAGGTTGGGAGGCACAGATACGCAGTATTTT
TRBJ2-5 | TRBV3-1 | TRBD2 | 17 | - | CASSPGTSGGYQETQYF | TGTGCCAGCAGCCCCGGGACTAGCGGGGGGTACCAAGAGACCCAGTACTTC
TRBJ2-7 | TRBV29-1 | - | 11 | few | CSVEQYYEQYF | TGCAGCGTTGAACAGTACTACGAGCAGTACTTC
TRBJ2-1 | TRBV29-1 | - | 14 | few | CSSIREPGGNEQFF | TGCAGCTCTATTCGGGAGCCAGGAGGGAATGAGCAGTTCTTC
TRBJ2-1 | TRBV12-3/TRBV12-4 | TRBD1 | 13 | - | CASLQGAYNEQFF | TGTGCCAGCTTACAGGGGGCCTACAATGAGCAGTTCTTC
TRBJ2-7 | TRBV7-6 | - | 14 | many | CASSLVLGSYEQYF | TGTGCCAGCAGCTTAGTTCTAGGATCCTACGAGCAGTACTTC
TRBJ2-5 | TRBV29-1 | - | 11 | few | CSAVFQETQYF | TGCAGCGCTGTGTTTCAAGAGACCCAGTACTTC
TRBJ2-7 | TRBV2 | - | 15 | - | CASSGPGIGSYEQYF | TGTGCCAGCAGTGGACCTGGGATAGGGTCCTACGAGCAGTACTTC